Following are 21 T cell receptor beta chains from one sample sequenced in a study of blood T cells in healthy people across ages. Next came a second PCR, run for about 7 to 12 cycles, which used a sample-barcoded 5' primer along with a J-beta primer mix. TCRdb reprocessed the 5' RACE reads via MiXCR and lists one record per CDR3 protein. The profile shows some 710,000 distinct CDR3 sequences, about half of them singletons. Sequences were obtained from blood. The receptors were sampled from an older man in good health.

This clonotype was observed a few times. The CDR3: CASSRGQHTQYF. The CDR3 nucleotides read TGTGCCAGCAGTAGGGGACAGCATACGCAGTATTTT. The rearrangement uses TRBV6-5 and TRBJ2-3; 7 positions agree with TRBD1. Germline-derived CDR1 and CDR2 are MNHEY and SVGAGI. The CDR3 extends over 12 amino acids. V gave up 5 bases and J gave up 7 bases; unmatched junction bases: 3.

Points on this clonotype: With a much larger clone just one base away, this may be a read error. The gene calls are TRBV29-1 and TRBJ1-1; a weak D match, TRBD1 (6 bases). The CDR3 consists of 13 residues. Trimming shortened V by 4 bases and J by 1 base, and 10 bases separated the two germline ends. Germline lookup yields CDR1 SQVTM and CDR2 ANQGSEA. CDR3 in DNA: TGCAGCGTTGCGCAGACAGGGAACACTGAAGCTTTCTTT. Translated, it gives CSVAQTGNTEAFF. The full variable domain, in which reference TRBV29-1 and TRBJ1-1 provide the parts outside the CDR3, is SAVISQKPSRDICQRGTSLTIQCQVDSQVTMMFWYRQQPGQSLTLIATANQGSEATYESGFVIDKFPISRPNLTFSTLTVSNMSPEDSSIYLCSVAQTGNTEAFFGQGTRLTVV.

This chain links TRBV5-4 with TRBJ2-7, with D possibly being TRBD1 (6 bases). Per germline, CDR1 SGHNT and CDR2 YYREEE (reference sequence). This CDR3 is built from 13 residues. Deletions cut 9 bases from V and 0 bases from J, with 13 bases between. The CDR3 coding sequence is TGTGCCATCGCTACAGGGACCTCCTACGAGCAGTACTTC. Its translation is CAIATGTSYEQYF.

Comments on this clonotype: A much more abundant neighbour one base away suggests this may be a read error. The chain joins TRBV30 to TRBJ1-4; D unresolved. V was shortened by 2 bases and J by 6 bases, with 10 bases between the two germline ends. Germline values: CDR1 GTSNPN, CDR2 SVGIG (reference sequence). The CDR3 has 13 residues. The CDR3 region is CAWSRVGYEKLFF. CDR3 DNA sequence: TGTGCCTGGAGTCGGGTAGGGTATGAAAAACTGTTTTTT.

This sequence joins TRBV20-1 and TRBJ1-1; D is unresolved. Trimming pared 4 bases from V and 1 base from J, leaving 10 bases between. The CDR3 consists of 13 residues. The V gene's germline CDR1 is DFQATT and CDR2 SNEGSKA (reference sequence). Here the CDR3 reads CSAIRAQNTEAFF. Here the CDR3 DNA reads TGCAGTGCTATCCGGGCCCAGAACACTGAAGCTTTCTTT.

The chain uses TRBV19 and TRBJ2-3; perhaps D is TRBD1 or TRBD2 (6 bases each). This CDR3 spans 15 amino acids. Trimming cost V 1 base and J 3 bases, with 11 bases left between them. CDR1 is LNHDA, CDR2 SQIVND, per germline (reference sequence). CDR3 amino acids: CASSIAGALTDTQYF. The CDR3 coding sequence is TGTGCCAGTAGTATAGCGGGGGCACTAACAGATACGCAGTATTTT.

The rearrangement links TRBV5-1 to TRBJ2-2; no firm D call. There are 12 residues in the CDR3. V dropped 2 bases and J dropped 7 bases, with 6 bases sitting between them. Germline CDR1 is SGHRS and CDR2 is YFSETQ. CDR3 residues: CASSFVLGELFF. The CDR3 coding sequence is TGCGCCAGCAGCTTTGTACTCGGGGAGCTGTTTTTT.

This clonotype appeared many times. The J gene is TRBJ2-3, the V gene TRBV4-3; possibly TRBD2 for D (5 bases). Trimming took 0 bases from V and 6 from J, leaving 7 bases between them. The CDR3 length is 13 residues. CDR1 is LGHNA, CDR2 YSLEER, per germline. This CDR3 reads CASSQDRGDTQYF. CDR3 in DNA: TGCGCCAGCAGCCAAGATAGAGGGGATACGCAGTATTTT.

The gene calls are TRBV20-1 and TRBJ1-5; 7 nucleotides align to TRBD1. Unmatched junction bases numbered 3, after V lost 2 bases and J lost 2 bases. This CDR3 region has 14 residues. The germline V gene encodes CDR1 DFQATT and CDR2 SNEGSKA (reference sequence). The CDR3 loop is CSARSGGGNQPQHF. CDR3 in DNA: TGCAGTGCTAGATCAGGGGGAGGCAATCAGCCCCAGCATTTT.

This clonotype has at least ten counts. The chain recombines TRBV12-3 or TRBV12-4 with TRBJ1-6; D remains unclear. V was clipped by 1 base and J by 5 bases, with 21 bases between them. The CDR3 has 19 residues. The CDR3 loop is CASSLDSPVSSGNNSPLHF. As DNA, the CDR3 is TGTGCCAGCAGTTTAGATAGCCCTGTGAGCAGCGGGAATAATTCACCCCTCCACTTT.

The genes are TRBV29-1 and TRBJ2-4; the D call may be TRBD1 or TRBD2 (5 bases each). CDR3 length equals 13 residues. V lost 1 base and J lost 9, with 13 bases in between. Germline-derived CDR1 and CDR2 are SQVTM and ANQGSEA. The CDR3 here is CSVEAGHGGIQYF. CDR3 coding DNA: TGCAGCGTTGAAGCAGGACATGGGGGCATTCAGTACTTC.

The rearrangement joins TRBV28 to TRBJ2-4, with D perhaps given as TRBD1 or TRBD2 (5 bases each). Per the germline V gene, CDR1 is MDHEN and CDR2 is SYDVKM. Deletions cut 6 bases from V and 0 bases from J, with 12 bases between. The length of the CDR3 is 15 residues. DNA for the CDR3: TGTGCCAGCAGAGCCGGGGCCTTAGCCAAAAACATTCAGTACTTC. Its protein is CASRAGALAKNIQYF.

Details on this clonotype: This may be a read error: a much more frequent sequence differs by one nucleotide. The V gene is TRBV9, the J gene TRBJ2-1; maybe TRBD2 (6 bases). The DNA end is a closer match to TRBJ2-7, so the J assignment may be wrong. From germline, CDR1 is SGDLS and CDR2 YYNGEE. This CDR3 spans 16 amino acids. The CDR3 loop reads CASSVRGEVRYNEQYF. CDR3 in DNA: TGTGCCAGCAGCGTCCGAGGGGAGGTGAGATACAATGAGCAGTACTTC.

Points on this clonotype: A junction boundary mismatches the germline segment, possibly from a read error. The chain carries TRBV25-1 and TRBJ2-3; no clear D. This CDR3 comprises 16 residues. CDR1 is MGHDK, CDR2 SYGVNS, per germline. The CDR3 loop reads CASSTNLMGYTDTRYF. The CDR3 DNA is TGTGCCAGCAGTACCAATCTGATGGGTTACACAGATACGCGGTATTTT.

A word on this clonotype: This may be a read error: a much more frequent sequence differs by one nucleotide. The chain recombines TRBV7-9 with TRBJ1-2; 8 bases line up with TRBD1. J gave up 0 bases and V 5 bases, and 2 bases lay outside the gene matches. The CDR3 contains 14 residues. CDR1 is SEHNR and CDR2 is FQNEAQ in the germline V gene (reference sequence). The CDR3 bases are TGTGCCAGCAGCGCGGGACAGGCTAACTATGGCTACACCTTC. Its protein product is CASSAGQANYGYTF.

The chain recombines TRBV20-1 with TRBJ2-5, with D perhaps matching TRBD1 (6 bases). This CDR3 is 13 amino acids long. Germline-derived CDR1 and CDR2 are DFQATT and SNEGSKA (reference sequence). Trimming left V 6 bases short and J 11 bases short, with 22 bases between. CDR3 in DNA: TGCAGTGCCAGGACAGCTTACGATATGGAGCAGTACTTC. Residues: CSARTAYDMEQYF.

The V gene is TRBV29-1, the J gene TRBJ2-1, with D perhaps given as TRBD1 or TRBD2 (6 bases each). V dropped 6 bases and J dropped 10 bases, with 19 bases sitting between them. CDR1 and CDR2 from the germline V gene are SQVTM and ANQGSEA. The CDR3 loop spans 13 amino acids. The CDR3 here is CSVTRGVSYEQFF. The DNA of the CDR3 is TGCAGCGTAACTAGGGGGGTATCCTACGAGCAGTTCTTC.

V gene TRBV10-3 combines with J gene TRBJ2-5; D is undetermined. V was cut by 0 bases and J by 11 bases, with 13 bases left in between. The CDR3 runs to 13 residues. In germline, CDR1 is ENHRY, CDR2 SYGVKD. The CDR3 DNA follows: TGTGCCATCAGTGAGTCATTGTCGACTGAGCAGTACTTC. Translated, it gives CAISESLSTEQYF.

CDR3 nucleotide sequence: TGCGCCAGCAGCTCCCCACAGGGGAGCTCCTACAATGAGCAGTTCTTC. Amino acid sequence: CASSSPQGSSYNEQFF. V gene TRBV5-1 combines with J gene TRBJ2-1, with 7 bases fitting TRBD1. Germline loops: CDR1 SGHRS, CDR2 YFSETQ. This CDR3 is built from 16 residues. With V trimmed by 3 bases and J by 0 bases, 6 bases remained unmatched.

V is TRBV10-3 and J is TRBJ2-2; D remains unclear. The V end lost 10 bases, the J end lost 0 bases, and 6 bases lay between the germline ends. Germline CDR1 reads ENHRY; CDR2 reads SYGVKD. The CDR3 has 12 residues. The CDR3 is CATGPNTGELFF. In DNA form, the CDR3 reads TGTGCCACTGGGCCGAACACCGGGGAGCTGTTTTTT.

This clonotype was seen only once. The chain links TRBV6-5 to TRBJ2-7; 8 positions match TRBD2. V lost 0 bases to trimming and J lost 1 base; unmatched junction nucleotides: 5. The CDR3 has 16 amino acids. Per the germline V gene, CDR1 is MNHEY and CDR2 is SVGAGI. CDR3: CASSYSRGGISYEQYF. For the CDR3, the DNA is TGTGCCAGCAGTTACTCCCGGGGGGGCATTTCCTACGAGCAGTACTTC.